Below are 22 T cell receptor beta chains sequenced from a single sample in a study of blood T cells in healthy people across ages. Then a second PCR, running roughly 7 to 11 cycles, was carried out with a sample-barcoded 5' primer and a J-beta primer mix. Via MiXCR, TCRdb re-called the 5' RACE reads, giving one row per CDR3 protein. This table has about 500,000 distinct CDR3 sequences, about 24% appearing once. This sample was also put to use in a study of T cells of mothers and their children.

Sequenced: blood. The receptors shown here come from a boy aged 5 to 17 in good health.

The chain combines TRBV20-1 with TRBJ2-3; tentatively, D is TRBD1 (5 bases). Deletions cut 7 bases from V and 6 bases from J, with 17 bases between. Germline CDR1 DFQATT, CDR2 SNEGSKA (reference sequence). This CDR3 is built from 13 residues. CDR3 sequence (DNA): TGCAGTGTTCTAGGACACCTCGCGGATACGCAGTATTTT. Protein: CSVLGHLADTQYF.

This clonotype was seen a handful of times. The genes are TRBV28 and TRBJ1-5; D possibly corresponds to TRBD1 (6 bases). Trimming took off 5 bases at V and 5 bases at J, with 16 bases between the two ends. CDR1 and CDR2 from the germline V gene are MDHEN and SYDVKM. The CDR3 sequence is 15 residues long. CDR3 nucleotides: TGTGCCAGCAGTCCCACAACAGGGATCGATCAGCCCCAGCATTTT. It translates to CASSPTTGIDQPQHF.

This clonotype was found a few times. The chain carries TRBV7-9 and TRBJ2-7; weak D call: TRBD1 (5 bases). V lost 1 base, J lost 1 base, and 8 bases lay in between. Germline V gene lookup returns CDR1 SEHNR and CDR2 FQNEAQ (reference sequence). This CDR3 comprises 14 residues. CDR3 residues: CASSLEGDSYEQYF. In DNA, the CDR3 is TGTGCCAGCAGCTTAGAAGGGGATTCCTACGAGCAGTACTTC.

There are a few counts of this clonotype. This chain joins TRBV28 and TRBJ1-1; D is ambiguous. CDR1 and CDR2 from the germline V gene are MDHEN and SYDVKM. CDR3 size: 17 residues. V lost 1 base, J lost 3 bases, and 18 bases lay in between. The CDR3 spells CASSLSGRRRLHTEAFF. The CDR3 coding sequence is TGTGCCAGCAGTTTATCGGGCAGGCGACGATTGCACACTGAAGCTTTCTTT.

CDR3 residues: CASSLEQGLHEKLFF. The CDR3 DNA is TGTGCCAGCAGCTTAGAACAGGGCCTCCATGAAAAACTGTTTTTT. The chain recombines TRBV7-9 with TRBJ1-4, with D perhaps matching TRBD1 (6 bases). CDR3 length equals 15 residues. The germline V gene encodes CDR1 SEHNR and CDR2 FQNEAQ (reference sequence). Trimming took 1 base from V and 6 from J, leaving 12 bases between them.

The CDR3 protein is CASSSGGASNEQFF. As DNA, the CDR3 is TGTGCCAGCAGTTCCGGGGGGGCCTCAAATGAGCAGTTCTTC. The chain recombines TRBV6-2 or TRBV6-3 with TRBJ2-1, with 8 positions matching TRBD2. The V gene end was trimmed by 4 bases and the J gene end by 7 bases; junction bases not matched to a gene: 6. Germline V gene sequence: CDR1 MNHEY, CDR2 SVGEGT. The CDR3 runs 14 residues.

The chain is built from TRBV28 and TRBJ2-3; 7 bases fit TRBD1. This CDR3 spans 11 amino acids. After removal of 5 bases from V and 11 bases from J, the junction contained 4 bases not matched to a gene. Germline V gene data show CDR1 as MDHEN and CDR2 as SYDVKM. CDR3 loop: CASSGDRKQYF. In DNA form, the CDR3 reads TGTGCCAGCAGTGGGGACAGAAAGCAGTATTTT.

The chain joins TRBV7-2 to TRBJ2-1; 11 bases map to TRBD2. Germline values: CDR1 SGHTA, CDR2 FQGNSA. V was clipped by 1 base and J by 6 bases; unmatched bases: 5. The CDR3 contains 16 residues. CDR3 nucleotide sequence: TGTGCCAGCAGCTTAGTCGGGACTAGCGGACTCAATGAGCAGTTCTTC. Translation gives CASSLVGTSGLNEQFF.

The V call is TRBV6-2 or TRBV6-3, the J call TRBJ1-2, with 7 bases aligning to TRBD1. This CDR3 region has 15 residues. CDR1 and CDR2 from the germline V gene are MNHEY and SVGEGT. V lost 5 bases, J lost 8 bases, and 14 bases stayed unmatched. In DNA, the CDR3 is TGTGCCAGCAGTCACGTCGGACAGGTCACCGGCGGCTACACCTTC. It codes for CASSHVGQVTGGYTF.

This clonotype was seen only a few times. CDR3 sequence reads: CASRKWGPPKQYF. CDR3 bases: TGTGCCAGCAGAAAATGGGGCCCTCCTAAGCAGTACTTC. V gene TRBV27 combines with J gene TRBJ2-7; D is perhaps TRBD1 (5 bases). V gave up 6 bases and J gave up 8 bases, with 17 bases separating them. Germline V gene sequence: CDR1 MNHEY, CDR2 SMNVEV (reference sequence). This CDR3 is built from 13 residues.

V usage is TRBV18 and J usage is TRBJ1-2; no reliable D call. CDR1 is KGHSH and CDR2 is LQKENI in the germline V gene. CDR3 length: 15 residues. V lost 3 bases and J 4 bases, leaving 15 bases between the germline ends. In nucleotides, the CDR3 is TGTGCCAGCTCACCGGAGTCGGGTTTTAGCTATGGCTACACCTTC. Translated, it gives CASSPESGFSYGYTF.

In its sample, this clonotype was seen a few times. CDR3 nucleotides: TGTGCCAGCACCCCACTGGGCCCCACAGATACGCAGTATTTT. Its protein is CASTPLGPTDTQYF. This rearrangement joins TRBV7-6 to TRBJ2-3; D is undetermined. Germline V lookup: CDR1 SGHVS, CDR2 FNYEAQ. Trimming stripped 7 bases from V and 2 bases from J, with 13 bases between. The CDR3 contains 14 residues.

The table lists this clonotype with many counts. V and J are TRBV6-6 and TRBJ1-2; 7 bases match TRBD1. Per germline, CDR1 MNHNY and CDR2 SVGAGI (reference sequence). CDR3 size: 13 residues. The junction had 1 base not matched to a gene; V was cut back by 2 bases and J by 4 bases. For the CDR3, the DNA is TGTGCCAGCAGTTACAGACAGGGCTATGGCTACACCTTC. Its protein product is CASSYRQGYGYTF.

V gene TRBV6-2 or TRBV6-3 combines with J gene TRBJ2-1; no reliable D call. V dropped 6 bases and J dropped 6 bases, with 9 bases sitting between them. Germline CDR1 MNHEY, CDR2 SVGEGT. The CDR3 extends over 12 amino acids. Written as DNA, the CDR3 is TGTGCCAGCAGGCTTGCGGTCAATGAGCAGTTCTTC. Encoded protein: CASRLAVNEQFF.

There are a few counts of this clonotype. The rearrangement uses TRBV20-1 and TRBJ1-1; D uncertain. Germline CDR1 reads DFQATT; CDR2 reads SNEGSKA (reference sequence). The CDR3 loop spans 12 amino acids. Trimming stripped 1 base from V and 2 bases from J, with 5 bases between. CDR3 nucleotides: TGCAGTGCTAGAGGGACTAACACTGAAGCTTTCTTT. Its protein is CSARGTNTEAFF.

V is TRBV12-3 or TRBV12-4 and J is TRBJ1-6; no definite D call. The CDR3 loop spans 15 amino acids. Trimming pared 5 bases from V and 9 bases from J, leaving 17 bases between. The CDR3 DNA reads as TGTGCCAGCAGTGGGCGGCGGCCGGCGGGTTCACCCCTCCACTTT. Its protein product is CASSGRRPAGSPLHF.

This clonotype was counted between two and nine times. The V and J genes are TRBV10-3 and TRBJ1-5; 8 positions agree with TRBD1. Germline assignment: CDR1 ENHRY and CDR2 SYGVKD. V shed 2 bases, J shed 5 bases, and the junction held 11 bases outside the gene matches. This CDR3 is built from 17 residues. In DNA form, the CDR3 reads TGTGCCATCAGTGAGACCGGGACAGGTTCCCAATATCAGCCCCAGCATTTT. This gives the protein CAISETGTGSQYQPQHF.

The chain uses TRBV20-1 and TRBJ1-2; no reliable D call. Germline CDR1 and CDR2: DFQATT and SNEGSKA (reference sequence). CDR3 length equals 16 residues. The germline V and J ends were trimmed by 0 bases and 8 bases, with 22 bases remaining between them. Here the CDR3 reads CSARDLADTGLKGYTF. In nucleotides, the CDR3 is TGCAGTGCTAGAGATCTGGCGGATACTGGACTGAAGGGCTACACCTTC.

The chain uses TRBV28 and TRBJ2-1; 14 bases map to TRBD2. Per germline, CDR1 MDHEN and CDR2 SYDVKM. This CDR3 spans 19 amino acids. Trimming at V came to 11 bases and at J to 1 base, leaving 16 bases not matched to a gene. CDR3 DNA sequence: TGTGCCTGCGTTCGGCGGGGGGGACTAGCGGGAGTGTCCTACAATGAGCAGTTCTTC. This translates into CACVRRGGLAGVSYNEQFF.

V and J are TRBV12-3 or TRBV12-4 and TRBJ2-7, with 8 bases lining up with TRBD1. The CDR3 loop spans 15 amino acids. Trimming cost V 7 bases and J 6 bases; bases outside gene matches: 14. This CDR3 reads CASNIHRDRYAEQYF. DNA of the CDR3: TGTGCCAGCAATATCCACCGGGACAGGTACGCCGAGCAGTACTTC.

The gene calls are TRBV19 and TRBJ1-4, with 10 bases identical to TRBD1. CDR3 size: 14 residues. Germline CDR1 is LNHDA and CDR2 is SQIVND (reference sequence). V shed 3 bases, J shed 8 bases, and the junction held 3 bases outside the gene matches. The CDR3 loop is CASSIDRGQEKLFF. For the CDR3, the DNA is TGTGCCAGTAGTATCGACAGGGGGCAAGAAAAACTGTTTTTT.

V and J are TRBV6-6 and TRBJ2-1; 12 bases match TRBD2. Germline-derived CDR1 and CDR2 are MNHNY and SVGAGI (reference sequence). The CDR3 length is 16 residues. Germline trimming cut 6 bases from V and 10 bases from J; bases unmatched to any gene: 13. The CDR3 region has the DNA TGTGCCAGCAGGGAGAGGGCTAGCGGGAGGGTAAAAGAGCAGTTCTTC. Residues: CASRERASGRVKEQFF.